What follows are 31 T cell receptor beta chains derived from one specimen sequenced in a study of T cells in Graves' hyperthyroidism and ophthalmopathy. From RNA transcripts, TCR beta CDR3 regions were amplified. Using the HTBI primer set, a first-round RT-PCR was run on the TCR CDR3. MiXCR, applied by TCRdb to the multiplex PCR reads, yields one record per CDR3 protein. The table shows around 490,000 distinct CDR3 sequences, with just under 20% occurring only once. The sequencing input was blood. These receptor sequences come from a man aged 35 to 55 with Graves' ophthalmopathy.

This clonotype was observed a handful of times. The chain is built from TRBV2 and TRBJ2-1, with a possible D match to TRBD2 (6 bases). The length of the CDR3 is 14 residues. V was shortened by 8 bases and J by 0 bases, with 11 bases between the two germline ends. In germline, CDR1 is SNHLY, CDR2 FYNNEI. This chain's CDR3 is CASGRGFSYNEQFF. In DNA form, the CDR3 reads TGTGCCAGCGGGCGGGGTTTCTCCTACAATGAGCAGTTCTTC.

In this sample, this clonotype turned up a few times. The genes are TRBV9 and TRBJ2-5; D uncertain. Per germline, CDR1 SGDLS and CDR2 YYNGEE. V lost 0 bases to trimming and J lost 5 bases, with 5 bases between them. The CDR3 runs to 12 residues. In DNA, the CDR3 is TGTGCCAGCAGCGTAGATCTGGAGACCCAGTACTTC. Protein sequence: CASSVDLETQYF.

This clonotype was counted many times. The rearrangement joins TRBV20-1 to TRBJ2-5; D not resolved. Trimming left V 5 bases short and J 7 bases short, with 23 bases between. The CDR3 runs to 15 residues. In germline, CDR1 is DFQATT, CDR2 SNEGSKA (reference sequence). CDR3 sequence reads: CSAPDHARLGRTQYF. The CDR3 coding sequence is TGCAGTGCTCCCGATCACGCTAGACTCGGGCGGACCCAGTACTTC.

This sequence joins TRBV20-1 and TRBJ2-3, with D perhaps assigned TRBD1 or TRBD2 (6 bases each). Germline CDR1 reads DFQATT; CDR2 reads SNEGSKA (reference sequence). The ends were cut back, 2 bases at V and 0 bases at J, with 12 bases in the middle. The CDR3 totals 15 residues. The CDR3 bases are TGCAGTGCTAGATCCTGGGGGGCTAGCACAGATACGCAGTATTTT. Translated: CSARSWGASTDTQYF.

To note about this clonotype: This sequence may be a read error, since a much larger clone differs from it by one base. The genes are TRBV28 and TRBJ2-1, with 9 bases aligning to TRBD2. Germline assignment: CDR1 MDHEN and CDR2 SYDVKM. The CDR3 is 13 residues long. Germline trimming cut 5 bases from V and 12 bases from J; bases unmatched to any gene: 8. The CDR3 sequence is CASSEASGKGQFF. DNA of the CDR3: TGTGCCAGCAGTGAAGCTAGCGGGAAGGGGCAGTTCTTC.

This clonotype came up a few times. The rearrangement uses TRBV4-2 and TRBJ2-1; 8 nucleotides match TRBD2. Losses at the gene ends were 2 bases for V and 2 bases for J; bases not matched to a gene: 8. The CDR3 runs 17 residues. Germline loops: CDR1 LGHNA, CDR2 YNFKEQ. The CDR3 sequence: CASSQLPSGSPYNEQFF. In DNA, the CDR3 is TGTGCCAGCAGCCAACTTCCGAGCGGGAGCCCCTACAATGAGCAGTTCTTC.

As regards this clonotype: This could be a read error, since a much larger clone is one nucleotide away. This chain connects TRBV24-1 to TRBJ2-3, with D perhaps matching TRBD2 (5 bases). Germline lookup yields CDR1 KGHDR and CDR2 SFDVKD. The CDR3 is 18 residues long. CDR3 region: CATSDSPDAGGVTDAQYF. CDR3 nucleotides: TGTGCCACCAGTGATTCACCCGATGCGGGCGGTGTCACAGATGCGCAGTATTTT.

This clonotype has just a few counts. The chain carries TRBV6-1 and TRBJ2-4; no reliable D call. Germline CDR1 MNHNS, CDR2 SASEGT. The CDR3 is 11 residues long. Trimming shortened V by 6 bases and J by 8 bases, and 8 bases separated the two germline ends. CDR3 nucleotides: TGTGCCAGCAGCCCCTATGACATTCAGTACTTC. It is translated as CASSPYDIQYF.

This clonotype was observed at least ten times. CDR3 sequence reads: CASSLDGHSNQPQHF. The CDR3 coding sequence is TGTGCCAGCAGCTTAGACGGGCATAGCAATCAGCCCCAGCATTTT. The chain joins TRBV11-2 to TRBJ1-5; unclear D gene. The V gene lost 0 bases and the J gene lost 0 bases, with 6 bases spanning the gap. Germline V lookup: CDR1 SGHAT, CDR2 FQNNGV. The CDR3 sequence is 15 residues long.

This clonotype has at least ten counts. The CDR3 nucleotides read TGTGCCAGCAGTTACCAACAGGGGCAAGAGACCCAGTACTTC. Translating gives CASSYQQGQETQYF. The V gene is TRBV6-5, the J gene TRBJ2-5; 7 bases are shared with TRBD1. The CDR3 is 14 residues long. Germline V gene data show CDR1 as MNHEY and CDR2 as SVGAGI. Trimming cost V 2 bases and J 2 bases; bases outside gene matches: 2.

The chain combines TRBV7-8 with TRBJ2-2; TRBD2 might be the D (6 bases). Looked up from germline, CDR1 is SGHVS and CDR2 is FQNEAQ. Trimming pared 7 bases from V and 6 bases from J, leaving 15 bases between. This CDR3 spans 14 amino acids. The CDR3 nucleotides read TGTGCCAGCAATATCCCAGGGACTGCCGGGGAGCTGTTTTTT. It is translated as CASNIPGTAGELFF.

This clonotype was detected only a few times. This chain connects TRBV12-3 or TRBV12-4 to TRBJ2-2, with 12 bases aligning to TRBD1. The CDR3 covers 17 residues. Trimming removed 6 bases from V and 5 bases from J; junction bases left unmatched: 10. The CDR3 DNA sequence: TGTGCCAGCAGGCCCGGGACAGGGGGCGCAGGGACCGGGGAGCTGTTTTTT. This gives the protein CASRPGTGGAGTGELFF.

The CDR3 coding sequence is TGCAGTGCCCACCCCGGGACAGGGCTGTTCCGAGAGACCCAGTACTTC. This encodes CSAHPGTGLFRETQYF. The rearrangement joins TRBV20-1 to TRBJ2-5, with 9 positions matching TRBD1. The CDR3 is 16 amino acids. Germline-derived CDR1 and CDR2 are DFQATT and SNEGSKA (reference sequence). After removal of 6 bases from V and 4 bases from J, the junction contained 15 bases not matched to a gene.

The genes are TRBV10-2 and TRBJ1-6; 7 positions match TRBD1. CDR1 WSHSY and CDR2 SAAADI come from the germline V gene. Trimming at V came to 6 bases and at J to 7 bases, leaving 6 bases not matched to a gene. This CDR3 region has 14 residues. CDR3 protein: CASSRDSINSPLHF. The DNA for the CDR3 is TGCGCCAGCAGCAGGGACAGTATCAATTCACCCCTCCACTTT.

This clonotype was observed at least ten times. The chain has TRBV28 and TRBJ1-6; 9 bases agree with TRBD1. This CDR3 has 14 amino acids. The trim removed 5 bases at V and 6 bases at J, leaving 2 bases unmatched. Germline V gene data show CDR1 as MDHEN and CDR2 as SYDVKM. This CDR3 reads CASSRQGGNSPLHF. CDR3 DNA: TGTGCCAGCAGTCGACAGGGGGGTAATTCACCCCTCCACTTT.

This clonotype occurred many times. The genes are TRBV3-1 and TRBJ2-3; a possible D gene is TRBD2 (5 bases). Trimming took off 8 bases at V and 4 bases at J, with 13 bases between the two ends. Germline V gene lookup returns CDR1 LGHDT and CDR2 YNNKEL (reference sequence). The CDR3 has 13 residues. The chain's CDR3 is CASAVSGADTQYF. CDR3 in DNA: TGTGCCAGCGCGGTTTCCGGGGCAGATACGCAGTATTTT.

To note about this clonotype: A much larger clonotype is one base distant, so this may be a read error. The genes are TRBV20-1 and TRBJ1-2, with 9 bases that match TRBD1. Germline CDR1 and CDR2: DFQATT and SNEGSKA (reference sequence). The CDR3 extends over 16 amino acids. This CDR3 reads CGARDLGTGRGGGYTF. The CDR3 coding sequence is TGCGGTGCTAGAGATCTGGGGACAGGGAGGGGTGGAGGCTACACCTTC.

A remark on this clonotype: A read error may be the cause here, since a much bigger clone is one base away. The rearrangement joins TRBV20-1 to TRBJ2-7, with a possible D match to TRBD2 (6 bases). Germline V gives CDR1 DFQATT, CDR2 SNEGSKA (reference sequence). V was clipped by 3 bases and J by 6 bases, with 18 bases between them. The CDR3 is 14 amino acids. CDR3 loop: CSASVGAGRLEQYF. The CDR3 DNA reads TGCAGTGCTAGTGTCGGGGCAGGGAGGCTCGAGCAGTACTTC.

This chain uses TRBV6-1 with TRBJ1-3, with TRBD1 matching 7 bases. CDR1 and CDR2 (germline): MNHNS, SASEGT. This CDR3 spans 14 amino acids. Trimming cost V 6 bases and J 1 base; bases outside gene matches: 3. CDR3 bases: TGTGCCAGCAGCAAGGGACAGTCTGGAAACACCATATATTTT. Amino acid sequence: CASSKGQSGNTIYF.

CDR3 in amino acids: CASSYSGLVSVEAQYF. CDR3 in DNA: TGTGCCAGCAGTTACTCCGGACTAGTTAGTGTTGAGGCGCAGTATTTT. The chain uses TRBV6-5 and TRBJ2-3, with TRBD2 identical over 7 bases. V was pared by 0 bases and J by 10 bases, with 13 bases of the junction left unmatched. Germline CDR1 is MNHEY and CDR2 is SVGAGI. The CDR3 runs to 16 residues.

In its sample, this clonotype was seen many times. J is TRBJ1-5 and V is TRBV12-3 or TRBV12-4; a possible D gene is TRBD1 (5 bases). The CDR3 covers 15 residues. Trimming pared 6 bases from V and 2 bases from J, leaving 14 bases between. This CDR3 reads CASRSGTRGNQPQHF. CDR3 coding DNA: TGTGCCAGCAGATCAGGGACGCGGGGCAATCAGCCCCAGCATTTT.

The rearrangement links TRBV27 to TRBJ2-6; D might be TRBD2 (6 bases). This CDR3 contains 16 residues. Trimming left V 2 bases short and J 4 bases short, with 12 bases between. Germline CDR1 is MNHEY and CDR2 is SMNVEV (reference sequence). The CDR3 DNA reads TGTGCCAGCAGTTTACGGGGGTTCTCCGGGGCCAACGTCCTGACTTTC. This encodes CASSLRGFSGANVLTF.

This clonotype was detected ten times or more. CDR3 nucleotides: TGTGCCAGCAGTTCCGGCGACGCACCCTACGAGCAGTACTTC. As protein: CASSSGDAPYEQYF. V is TRBV6-2 or TRBV6-3 and J is TRBJ2-7; D remains unclear. CDR3 size: 14 residues. CDR1 is MNHEY and CDR2 is SVGEGT in the germline V gene. V dropped 4 bases and J dropped 2 bases, with 12 bases sitting between them.

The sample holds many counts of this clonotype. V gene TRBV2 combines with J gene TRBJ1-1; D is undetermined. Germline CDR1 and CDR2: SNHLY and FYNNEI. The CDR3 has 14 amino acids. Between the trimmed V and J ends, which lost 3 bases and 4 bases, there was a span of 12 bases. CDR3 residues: CASSDSPPATEAFF. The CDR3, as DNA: TGTGCCAGCAGTGATAGTCCCCCGGCCACTGAAGCTTTCTTT.

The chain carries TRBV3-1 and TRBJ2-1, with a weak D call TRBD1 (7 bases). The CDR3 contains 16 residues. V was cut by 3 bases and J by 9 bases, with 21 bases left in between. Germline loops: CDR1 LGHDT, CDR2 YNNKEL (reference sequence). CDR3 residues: CASSHRGRTPGPEQFF. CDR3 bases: TGTGCCAGCAGCCACAGGGGGAGGACTCCGGGTCCTGAGCAGTTCTTC.

The CDR3 loop is CAIGGTLSSYNEQFF. The CDR3, as DNA: TGTGCCATTGGGGGTACTCTATCTTCCTACAATGAGCAGTTCTTC. This rearrangement joins TRBV10-3 to TRBJ2-1; perhaps D is TRBD1 or TRBD2 (5 bases each). Germline V lookup: CDR1 ENHRY, CDR2 SYGVKD. Deletions cut 9 bases from V and 1 base from J, with 16 bases between. This CDR3 contains 15 residues.

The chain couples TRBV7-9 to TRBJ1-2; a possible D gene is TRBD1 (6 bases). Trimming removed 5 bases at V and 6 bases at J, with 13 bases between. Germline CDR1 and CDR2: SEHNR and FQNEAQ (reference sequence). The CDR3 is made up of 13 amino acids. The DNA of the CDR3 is TGTGCCAGCAGCGTCCTACAGGGAGATGGCTACACCTTC. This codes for CASSVLQGDGYTF.

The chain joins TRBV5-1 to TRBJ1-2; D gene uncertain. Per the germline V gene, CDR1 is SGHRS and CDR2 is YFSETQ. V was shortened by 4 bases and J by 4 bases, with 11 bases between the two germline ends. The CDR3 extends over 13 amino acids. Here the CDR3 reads CASSTGQLYGYTF. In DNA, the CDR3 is TGCGCCAGCAGCACGGGCCAACTCTATGGCTACACCTTC. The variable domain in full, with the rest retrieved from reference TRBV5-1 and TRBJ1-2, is KAGVTQTPRYLIKTRGQQVTLSCSPISGHRSVSWYQQTPGQGLQFLFEYFSETQRNKGNFPGRFSGRQFSNSRSEMNVSTLELGDSALYLCASSTGQLYGYTFGSGTRLTVV.

This CDR3 is CAISGDRRDEKLFF. Written as DNA, the CDR3 is TGTGCCATCAGTGGTGACAGACGTGATGAAAAACTGTTTTTT. The chain links TRBV10-3 to TRBJ1-4, with a weak D call TRBD1 (5 bases). Germline CDR1 ENHRY, CDR2 SYGVKD. This CDR3 contains 14 residues. Between the trimmed V and J ends, which lost 4 bases and 6 bases, there was a span of 12 bases.

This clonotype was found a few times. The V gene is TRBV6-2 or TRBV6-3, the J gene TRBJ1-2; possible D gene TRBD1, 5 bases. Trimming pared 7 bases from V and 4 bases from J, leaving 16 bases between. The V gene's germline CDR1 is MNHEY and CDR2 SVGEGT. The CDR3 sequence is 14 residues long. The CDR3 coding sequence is TGTGCCAGCAACACCCGGGACCGAAGCTATGGCTACACCTTC. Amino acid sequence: CASNTRDRSYGYTF.

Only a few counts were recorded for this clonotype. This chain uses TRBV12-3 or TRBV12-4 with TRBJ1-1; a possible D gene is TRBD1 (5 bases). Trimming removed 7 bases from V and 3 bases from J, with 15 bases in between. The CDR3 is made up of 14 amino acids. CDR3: CASTPVGVDTEAFF. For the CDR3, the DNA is TGTGCCAGCACCCCCGTGGGGGTGGACACTGAAGCTTTCTTT.